This T cell receptor (beta chain) was profiled in a study of OX40 agonist ivuxolimab in advanced cancers. Turning to the overall study: Ivuxolimab, which targeted the costimulatory receptor OX40 (CD134), was an agonistic, fully human IgG2 monoclonal antibody. Intravenous ivuxolimab was administered to patients every 2 weeks at six dose levels: 0.01, 0.1, 0.3, 1.5, 3 and 10 mg/kg. Of the roughly 51 dose-escalation patients, hepatocellular carcinoma was present in around 20, melanoma in some 15, renal cell carcinoma in 9 and head and neck cancer in 9. In the dose-escalation cohort, around four fifths of patients were male, and the mean age was around 60 years with a range of roughly 23 to 79. Patients were allowed to have had prior anti-PD-1, anti-PD-L1 or anti-CTLA-4 therapy, and 40% to 45% of the dose-escalation patients had been treated with checkpoint inhibitors. Partial responses were achieved by three dose-escalation patients, of whom one had hepatocellular carcinoma and two had cutaneous melanoma. Peripheral TCRbeta sequencing was intended to test whether TCR sequence diversity was altered and clonal T-cell expansion was caused by ivuxolimab. The paper reports the monotherapy dose-escalation portion (N = 52 patients) of the phase I ivuxolimab trial. Here is what the overall study found, with its caveats: Low levels of normalized T-cell clonal expansion were also shown by some nonresponding patients. At doses of 0.1 to 3.0 mg/kg, clonal expansion of both CD4+ and CD8+ T cells in blood was seen between baseline and week 6. In partial responders in the 0.1-3.0 mg/kg groups, normalized peripheral clonal expansion was found to be among the lowest, especially among CD8+ T cells. The antigen specificity of the peripheral T cells that underwent clonal expansion was not determined. On average, CD8+ T cells showed more expanded clones than CD4+ T cells after ivuxolimab.

Patients with a history of autoimmune disease or receiving systemic immunosuppression were excluded from the trial. Peripheral blood for TCR sequencing was collected from all dose cohorts at baseline, on cycle 4 day 1, and on cycle 7 day 1. The samples were taken from a phase I, first-in-human, multicenter, open-label dose-escalation trial of ivuxolimab. Adults with locally advanced or metastatic melanoma, renal cell, hepatocellular, or head and neck squamous cell carcinoma were enrolled in the trial. Before TCR sequencing, CD4+ and CD8+ T cells were separately sorted from peripheral blood. Genomic DNA was isolated from the sorted cells so that the TCRbeta CDR3 region could be sequenced. TCRbeta CDR3 regions were sequenced using the immunoSEQ Assay. TCRdb took over this immuneACCESS table, retaining in-frame rearrangements with V and J assigned. Such tables are incomplete; in checked studies, under half of the missing clones stem from an unresolved V gene, and the remainder is unexplained. Here the sample has approximately 76,000 clones; roughly 85% occur a single time. The ten top clones hold less than 0.8% of the sample.

Per the germline V gene (reference sequence), GTSNPN is the CDR1 and SVGIG is the CDR2. The CDR3 contains 12 residues, cysteine and phenylalanine counted. Just CDR3 DNA is preserved here, 36 bases in frame from base 1. V is pared back by 3 bases and J by 0 bases, with 3 bases lying between the germline termini. In regard to this clone: Its specific antigen is unknown. No base quality information exists; no much larger clone differs at one position.

The TCR originated in an adult with an advanced solid tumor such as melanoma, head and neck, liver or kidney cancer. The rearrangement combines TRBV30 with TRBJ1-3; no confident D gene assignment can be made. The sequencing here drew on CD4+ or CD8+ T cells sorted from blood, taken in a trial of the OX40 agonist ivuxolimab. The CDR3 here reads CAWRDSGNTIYF. Read as DNA, the sequence is TGTGCCTGGAGGGACTCTGGAAACACCATATATTTT.